This TCR beta chain was recorded in a study of T cells in Graves' hyperthyroidism and ophthalmopathy. The study, taken as a whole, reports: Most thyroid clonotypes that were expanded above 0.001 also turned up in blood.

Using RNA transcripts as the source, TCR beta CDR3 regions were amplified. The primer set for the first-round RT-PCR of the TCR CDR3 was HTBI. MiXCR, run by TCRdb on the multiplex PCR reads, gives a single entry per CDR3 protein. The table includes a few hundred thousand distinct CDR3 sequences, 14% to 15% detected once. Disease duration under 2 months; hyperthyroidism patients were aged 18 to 65. Orbital computed tomography and thyroid ultrasound, together with serum TRAb and thyroxine and clinical symptoms, were used for diagnoses. Using around 10 ml of fresh peripheral blood, PBMCs were prepared. The CDR3 is 18 amino acids. The ends were cut back, 2 bases at V and 5 bases at J, with 22 bases in the middle. CDR1 and CDR2 (germline): LGHDT, YNNKEL (reference sequence). This clonotype was counted many times. Its antigen is currently unknown.

The sequence came from a woman aged 25 to 39 with Graves' hyperthyroidism. The chain uses TRBV3-1 and TRBJ2-1, with TRBD2 as a possible D gene (6 bases). Material for sequencing was blood. Here the CDR3 DNA reads TGTGCCAGCAGCCAACGGACTACTATTTCGGTCTTTAACAATGAGCAGTTCTTC. This gives the protein CASSQRTTISVFNNEQFF.